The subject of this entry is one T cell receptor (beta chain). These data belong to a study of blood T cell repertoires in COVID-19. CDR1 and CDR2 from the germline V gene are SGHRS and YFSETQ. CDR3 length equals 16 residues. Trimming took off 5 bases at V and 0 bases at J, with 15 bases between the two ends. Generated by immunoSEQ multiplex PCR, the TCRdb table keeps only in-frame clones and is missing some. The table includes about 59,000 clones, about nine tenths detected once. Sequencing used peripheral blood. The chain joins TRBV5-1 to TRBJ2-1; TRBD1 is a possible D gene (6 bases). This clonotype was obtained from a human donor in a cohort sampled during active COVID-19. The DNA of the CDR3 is TGCGCCAGCAGTTCGCTAGGGGGAAGCTCCTACAATGAGCAGTTCTTC. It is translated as CASSSLGGSSYNEQFF.